This T cell receptor beta chain was profiled in a study of vaccination effects on CD4 cells after COVID-19. Measured with immunoSEQ multiplex PCR; TCRdb has only the in-frame clones, and not every one. The data show about 25,000 clones, roughly four fifths seen once. Following an approximately 10-day culture, CD4+ T cells were purified. The CDR3 has 13 amino acids. Germline V gene sequence: CDR1 MNHEY, CDR2 SMNVEV (reference sequence). V lost 2 bases to trimming and J lost 7 bases; unmatched junction nucleotides: 0. Study-level points and caveats: Marked clonal contraction of infection- and vaccine-induced clones was seen late after vaccination.

In the case of this clone: What it binds is not known.

This clonotype was sampled from a human donor who received a COVID-19 vaccine. The sample was CD4+ T cells from PBMCs cultured without peptide, taken before COVID-19 vaccination. The rearrangement joins TRBV27 to TRBJ1-1, with 11 bases aligning to TRBD1. The CDR3 region has the DNA TGTGCCAGCAGTTTAGGGACAGGGGGTGAAGCTTTCTTT. Protein sequence: CASSLGTGGEAFF.